Shown below are 32 T cell receptor beta chains from a single sample sequenced in a study of identical twins. One entry per CDR3 protein results from TCRdb running MiXCR on the 5' RACE reads. The table shows roughly 720,000 distinct CDR3 sequences, with 15% to 20% occurring only once. The sample also formed part of further work on T cells expressing NK-cell markers.

Material for sequencing was PBMCs. These receptors were taken from a woman younger than 30 in good health.

This clonotype was detected only a few times. This chain uses TRBV7-8 with TRBJ1-3; D might be TRBD1 (6 bases). The CDR3 is made up of 15 amino acids. V was clipped by 5 bases and J by 0 bases, with 11 bases between them. In germline, CDR1 is SGHVS, CDR2 FQNEAQ. The CDR3 loop reads CASSPRGYSGNTIYF. CDR3 coding DNA: TGTGCCAGCAGCCCCAGGGGCTACTCTGGAAACACCATATATTTT.

This chain links TRBV5-6 with TRBJ1-5; weak D call: TRBD1 (6 bases). CDR3 length: 14 residues. Germline CDR1 and CDR2: SGHDT and YYEEEE. The V gene lost 3 bases and the J gene lost 5 bases, with 12 bases spanning the gap. CDR3 in amino acids: CASSSTGLDQPQHF. The CDR3 bases are TGTGCCAGCAGCTCCACAGGGTTAGATCAGCCCCAGCATTTT.

There are many counts of this clonotype. The chain combines TRBV12-3 or TRBV12-4 with TRBJ2-1; either TRBD1 or TRBD2 may supply D (5 bases each). The CDR3 runs to 16 residues. V dropped 3 bases and J dropped 0 bases, with 12 bases sitting between them. CDR3 sequence (DNA): TGTGCCAGCAGTTTTGACGGGGCGAGCTCCTACAATGAGCAGTTCTTC. It yields the protein CASSFDGASSYNEQFF.

The chain links TRBV6-5 to TRBJ2-3; D possibly corresponds to TRBD2 (6 bases). V lost 4 bases, J lost 4 bases, and 18 bases lay in between. CDR1 and CDR2 (germline): MNHEY, SVGAGI. The CDR3 is made up of 16 amino acids. The CDR3 DNA reads as TGTGCCAGCAGTTTGAGGTTGCGGGGTGAGGCAGATACGCAGTATTTT. It specifies CASSLRLRGEADTQYF.

This clonotype was observed a few times. V usage is TRBV29-1 and J usage is TRBJ1-2, with 8 nucleotides matching TRBD1. This CDR3 contains 14 residues. J was trimmed by 6 bases and V by 3 bases; bases with no gene match: 9. Germline CDR1 is SQVTM and CDR2 is ANQGSEA. The CDR3 nucleotides read TGCAGCGTTGATTTGCCCAGGGGGCAAGATGGCTACACCTTC. Encoded protein: CSVDLPRGQDGYTF.

This clonotype was seen more than once but under ten times. The chain has TRBV6-1 and TRBJ1-1, with 8 bases identical to TRBD1. The CDR3 has 13 amino acids. V gave up 7 bases and J gave up 6 bases; unmatched junction bases: 7. Germline V lookup: CDR1 MNHNS, CDR2 SASEGT. The CDR3 nucleotides are TGTGCCAGCACTATTCAGGGGGCCTCTGAAGCTTTCTTT. Its translation: CASTIQGASEAFF.

This clonotype was seen ten or more times. V is TRBV12-3 or TRBV12-4 and J is TRBJ2-3; D tentatively reads TRBD1 or TRBD2 (6 bases each). Trimming removed 7 bases at V and 3 bases at J, with 17 bases between. The CDR3 is 15 residues long. CDR3 loop: CASTYGGQLTDTQYF. CDR3 coding DNA: TGTGCCAGCACCTATGGGGGGCAATTGACAGATACGCAGTATTTT.

The chain couples TRBV10-2 to TRBJ2-3, with D uncertain. CDR3 length: 12 amino acids. Germline CDR1 WSHSY, CDR2 SAAADI. The germline V and J ends were trimmed by 7 bases and 8 bases, with 13 bases remaining between them. CDR3 protein: CASTTRHGTQYF. Here the CDR3 DNA reads TGCGCCAGCACGACGCGTCACGGTACGCAGTATTTT.

This clonotype turned up a few times. The genes are TRBV30 and TRBJ2-5; D is tentatively TRBD1 or TRBD2 (5 bases each). CDR1 GTSNPN and CDR2 SVGIG come from the germline V gene (reference sequence). The V end lost 4 bases, the J end lost 5 bases, and 14 bases lay between the germline ends. CDR3 length equals 13 residues. This chain's CDR3 is CAWKSRGWETQYF. CDR3 nucleotide sequence: TGTGCCTGGAAATCGAGGGGTTGGGAGACCCAGTACTTC.

This clonotype was counted only a few times. The chain carries TRBV3-1 and TRBJ1-4; D perhaps matches TRBD1 (5 bases). CDR1 LGHDT and CDR2 YNNKEL come from the germline V gene (reference sequence). V dropped 5 bases and J dropped 8 bases, with 21 bases sitting between them. This CDR3 region has 16 residues. This CDR3 is CASSDLAGTGGEKLFF. In nucleotides, the CDR3 is TGTGCCAGCAGCGATCTCGCCGGGACCGGTGGGGAAAAACTGTTTTTT.

This clonotype occurred a few times. The rearrangement links TRBV19 to TRBJ1-5; D call uncertain. Deletions cut 5 bases from V and 5 bases from J, with 7 bases between. The CDR3 sequence is 12 residues long. Germline-derived CDR1 and CDR2 are LNHDA and SQIVND (reference sequence). CDR3 amino acids: CASSGGYQPQHF. CDR3 bases: TGTGCCAGTAGTGGCGGTTATCAGCCCCAGCATTTT.

This clonotype was seen a handful of times. The chain couples TRBV7-2 to TRBJ2-1; D gene uncertain. V was clipped by 5 bases and J by 5 bases, with 13 bases between them. This CDR3 comprises 14 residues. CDR1 and CDR2 from the germline V gene are SGHTA and FQGNSA. This chain's CDR3 is CASSPLGANNEQFF. CDR3 in DNA: TGTGCCAGCAGCCCCCTAGGAGCTAACAATGAGCAGTTCTTC.

This clonotype was found many times. J is TRBJ1-2 and V is TRBV4-1; TRBD1 agrees at 8 bases. This CDR3 is 15 amino acids long. The J segment lost 8 bases and the V segment lost 0 bases, leaving 8 bases of the junction unmatched. Germline lookup yields CDR1 MGHRA and CDR2 YSYEKL. The CDR3 nucleotides are TGCGCCAGCAGCCAAGAAGCAGGGGGCTTCGGAGGCTACACCTTC. Its translation: CASSQEAGGFGGYTF.

This clonotype was recorded only once. The V call is TRBV27, the J call TRBJ2-7; possibly TRBD1 or TRBD2 for D (5 bases each). The germline V gene has CDR1 MNHEY and CDR2 SMNVEV (reference sequence). Trimming took 8 bases from V and 2 from J, leaving 13 bases between them. The CDR3 covers 13 residues. The CDR3 reads CASGDGGAYEQYF. CDR3 DNA: TGTGCCAGCGGGGATGGGGGAGCCTACGAGCAGTACTTC.

V and J are TRBV20-1 and TRBJ1-2; D is uncertain. The V gene's germline CDR1 is DFQATT and CDR2 SNEGSKA (reference sequence). V was shortened by 0 bases and J by 8 bases, with 16 bases between the two germline ends. The CDR3 runs 14 residues. CDR3 nucleotide sequence: TGCAGTGCTAGAGATAATCGGGCCTGGGAAGGCTACACCTTC. Translating it yields CSARDNRAWEGYTF.

This clonotype was detected only a few times. This chain joins TRBV7-2 and TRBJ1-5; 7 bases agree with TRBD1. CDR1 SGHTA and CDR2 FQGNSA come from the germline V gene. J lost 7 bases, V lost 5 bases, and 8 bases had no gene match. There are 14 residues in the CDR3. CDR3 in amino acids: CASSNRQGFQPQHF. For the CDR3, the DNA is TGTGCCAGCAGCAACCGACAGGGATTCCAGCCCCAGCATTTT.

This clonotype occurred a few times. The J gene is TRBJ1-2, the V gene TRBV4-3; a possible D gene is TRBD1 (5 bases). Germline CDR1 and CDR2: LGHNA and YSLEER. Trimming took off 0 bases at V and 4 bases at J, with 12 bases between the two ends. The CDR3 covers 15 residues. The CDR3 spells CASSQDVQDFYGYTF. DNA for the CDR3: TGCGCCAGCAGCCAAGATGTACAGGACTTCTATGGCTACACCTTC.

Only a few counts were recorded for this clonotype. The rearrangement joins TRBV7-9 to TRBJ1-1; D remains unclear. This CDR3 comprises 14 residues. Germline values: CDR1 SEHNR, CDR2 FQNEAQ (reference sequence). V shed 1 base and J shed 5 bases, with 11 bases lying between them. The DNA for the CDR3 is TGTGCCAGCAGCTTAGGCATGGGTGGGACTGAAGCTTTCTTT. The encoded protein is CASSLGMGGTEAFF.

This chain links TRBV7-9 with TRBJ1-1, with D possibly matching TRBD1 (5 bases). This CDR3 comprises 14 residues. The germline V gene has CDR1 SEHNR and CDR2 FQNEAQ (reference sequence). Trimming shortened V by 5 bases and J by 3 bases, and 13 bases separated the two germline ends. The DNA for the CDR3 is TGTGCCAGCAGCCCGGGGGTTGGGTACACTGAAGCTTTCTTT. Its protein product is CASSPGVGYTEAFF.

This clonotype was seen a handful of times. The chain uses TRBV11-2 and TRBJ2-3; TRBD1 aligns across 7 bases. The CDR3 has 15 amino acids. From germline, CDR1 is SGHAT and CDR2 FQNNGV. With V trimmed by 2 bases and J by 4 bases, 6 bases remained unmatched. CDR3: CASSLQTGLADTQYF. The DNA of the CDR3 is TGTGCCAGCAGCTTACAGACAGGGCTGGCAGATACGCAGTATTTT.

This clonotype was observed a single time. The chain links TRBV7-8 to TRBJ2-1, with D possibly matching TRBD2 (6 bases). CDR1 and CDR2 from the germline V gene are SGHVS and FQNEAQ. V lost 6 bases to trimming and J lost 5 bases, with 26 bases between them. The CDR3 is 18 residues long. CDR3 DNA: TGTGCCAGCAGATACACGTACGCCCCCGGGAGAATGAACAATGAGCAGTTCTTC. This codes for CASRYTYAPGRMNNEQFF. Variable domain in full (rest from reference TRBV7-8 and TRBJ2-1): GAGVSQSPRYKVAKRGQDVALRCDPISGHVSLFWYQQALGQGPEFLTYFQNEAQLDKSGLPSDRFFAERPEGSVSTLKIQRTQQEDSAVYLCASRYTYAPGRMNNEQFFGPGTRLTVL.

Only one count was recorded for this clonotype. This sequence joins TRBV12-3 or TRBV12-4 and TRBJ1-1; D gene unclear. The CDR3 sequence is 12 residues long. V gave up 5 bases and J gave up 4 bases, with 8 bases separating them. The CDR3 DNA is TGTGCCAGCAGTCCCCGGTTCACTGAAGCTTTCTTT. Protein product: CASSPRFTEAFF.

This clonotype has only a few counts. V and J are TRBV20-1 and TRBJ2-1; possibly TRBD1 for D (5 bases). Germline CDR1 DFQATT, CDR2 SNEGSKA (reference sequence). The V and J ends lost 3 bases and 4 bases respectively, with 10 bases between them. This CDR3 comprises 13 residues. CDR3 DNA sequence: TGCAGTGCTAGCCTTGACAGATACAATGAGCAGTTCTTC. Translating it yields CSASLDRYNEQFF.

This clonotype was counted between two and nine times. The rearrangement uses TRBV6-5 and TRBJ1-6; 7 bases agree with TRBD1. Germline V CDR1 and CDR2: MNHEY, SVGAGI. Germline trimming cut 5 bases from V and 10 bases from J; bases unmatched to any gene: 8. This CDR3 is 14 amino acids long. This CDR3 reads CASSHRDSRSPLHF. In DNA form, the CDR3 reads TGTGCCAGCAGTCACCGGGACAGTCGCTCACCCCTCCACTTT.

The gene calls are TRBV20-1 and TRBJ2-1; no clear D gene. Germline lookup yields CDR1 DFQATT and CDR2 SNEGSKA (reference sequence). The V end was cut by 3 bases, the J end by 10 bases, with 7 bases between. The CDR3 totals 10 residues. CDR3 DNA sequence: TGCAGTGCTAGGCACATAGAGCAGTTCTTC. Its protein product is CSARHIEQFF.

This chain uses TRBV10-3 with TRBJ2-7; D may be TRBD1 or TRBD2 (6 bases each). CDR1 and CDR2 (germline): ENHRY, SYGVKD. The CDR3 has 13 residues. V lost 2 bases, J lost 4 bases, and 9 bases lay in between. The CDR3 here is CAISERGLYEQYF. The CDR3 DNA is TGTGCCATCAGTGAGCGGGGGCTGTACGAGCAGTACTTC.

The chain links TRBV6-1 to TRBJ2-5, with 11 positions matching TRBD2. CDR3 length: 15 amino acids. The germline CDR1 and CDR2 sequences are MNHNS and SASEGT. The ends lost 4 bases at V and 4 bases at J; junction bases unmatched: 5. CDR3 in DNA: TGTGCCAGCAGTGGTCCTAGCGGGGGGCGAGAGACCCAGTACTTC. Its protein is CASSGPSGGRETQYF.

At least ten counts were recorded for this clonotype. The V gene is TRBV20-1, the J gene TRBJ2-1; 10 positions match TRBD2. CDR3 length equals 13 residues. The V segment lost 2 bases and the J segment 6 bases; nucleotides outside the gene matches: 1. Per germline, CDR1 DFQATT and CDR2 SNEGSKA (reference sequence). CDR3 sequence: CSARLAGVNEQFF. CDR3 DNA: TGCAGTGCTAGACTAGCGGGAGTCAATGAGCAGTTCTTC.

The genes are TRBV20-1 and TRBJ1-3; D is uncertain. CDR3 length: 14 residues. V lost 6 bases to trimming and J lost 1 base, with 13 bases between them. The V gene's germline CDR1 is DFQATT and CDR2 SNEGSKA (reference sequence). The CDR3 nucleotides are TGCAGTGCCCCTAGGACGGGATCTGGAAACACCATATATTTT. As protein: CSAPRTGSGNTIYF.

This chain links TRBV29-1 with TRBJ2-5; possibly TRBD1 for D (6 bases). CDR3 length equals 14 residues. CDR1 is SQVTM and CDR2 is ANQGSEA in the germline V gene. Trimming shortened V by 4 bases and J by 4 bases, and 16 bases separated the two germline ends. As DNA, the CDR3 is TGCAGCGTTGTGGACAGCCCAGGAAGAGAGACCCAGTACTTC. Encoded protein: CSVVDSPGRETQYF.

The V gene is TRBV5-5, the J gene TRBJ2-3; maybe TRBD2 (5 bases). V lost 4 bases, J lost 0 bases, and 15 bases lay in between. Germline V gives CDR1 SGHKS, CDR2 YYEKEE (reference sequence). CDR3 length: 16 amino acids. CDR3 region: CASSPTSSPSTDTQYF. For the CDR3, the DNA is TGTGCCAGCAGCCCCACTAGTTCTCCTAGCACAGATACGCAGTATTTT.

This clonotype was found many times. The V call is TRBV10-3, the J call TRBJ2-5; perhaps TRBD1 as D (6 bases). Trimming stripped 6 bases from V and 5 bases from J, with 13 bases between. The CDR3 is made up of 13 amino acids. Germline V gene lookup returns CDR1 ENHRY and CDR2 SYGVKD. CDR3 sequence: CAISDRNGETQYF. The CDR3, as DNA: TGTGCCATCAGCGACAGGAATGGGGAGACCCAGTACTTC.